Sequencing of this T cell receptor beta chain was carried out in a study of T cell changes during pregnancy in multiple sclerosis (dated by TCRdb to about 2019). For context, the study as a whole: Changes in the T cell repertoire over the course of pregnancy were examined in this study in women with multiple sclerosis.

At the junction V is shortened by 5 bases and J by 4 bases; bases outside the gene matches: 7. The germline V gene (reference sequence) specifies LNHDA as CDR1 and SQIVND as CDR2. The CDR3 contains 15 residues, cysteine and phenylalanine counted. Solely the CDR3 DNA is kept, with 45 bases framed from the first base. Receptor libraries were prepared by the immunoSEQ multiplex PCR assay. Drawn from immuneACCESS, this table holds only the in-frame rearrangements with V and J called that TCRdb kept. Clones are partly lost; checked studies trace under half to an unresolved V gene and leave the rest unexplained. The sample has more than 45,000 clones on record, over 75% of them singletons. In total, the top ten clones hold roughly 1.2% of the sample. To note about this clone: Its recognized antigen is unknown. Base qualities are not provided; no much larger clone lies one nucleotide away.

The sequencing used CD4+ T cells from peripheral blood mononuclear cells, collected in the second trimester of pregnancy. The sequence derives from a female donor with multiple sclerosis, enrolled in a pregnancy study. The chain joins TRBV19 to TRBJ2-3; the central 9 bases match TRBD2. The encoded CDR3 is CASSYGGRAPDTQYF. The DNA sequence reads TGTGCCAGTAGTTACGGCGGGAGGGCACCAGATACGCAGTATTTT.